The TCR beta chain described here comes from a study of a mutant IDH1 vaccine in newly diagnosed glioma. As to time point: week 35, safety follow-up. Each dose of the vaccine consisted of 300 ug of mutant IDH1 20-mer peptide, with topical imiquimod. Patients carried new grade 3 or 4 IDH1-mutant astrocytomas lacking nuclear ATRX. Method: immunoSEQ multiplex PCR; TCRdb's copy keeps in-frame clones and lacks some. The sample includes around 60,000 clones, roughly 76% of them seen just once. Germline CDR1 reads SGHKS; CDR2 reads YYEKEE (reference sequence). Deletions cut 3 bases from V and 0 bases from J, with 10 bases between. This CDR3 spans 15 amino acids. About this clone: Its target is unknown.

The clonotype originates from a man between 40 and 49 years old with glioma. Here the sequenced sample was PBMCs, taken from a glioma patient whose treatment included an IDH1 peptide vaccine. The rearrangement uses TRBV5-5 and TRBJ1-5, with a weak D call TRBD1 (5 bases). DNA of the CDR3: TGTGCCAGCAGCTCGGGACTAGTTAGCAATCAGCCCCAGCATTTT. Protein sequence: CASSSGLVSNQPQHF.